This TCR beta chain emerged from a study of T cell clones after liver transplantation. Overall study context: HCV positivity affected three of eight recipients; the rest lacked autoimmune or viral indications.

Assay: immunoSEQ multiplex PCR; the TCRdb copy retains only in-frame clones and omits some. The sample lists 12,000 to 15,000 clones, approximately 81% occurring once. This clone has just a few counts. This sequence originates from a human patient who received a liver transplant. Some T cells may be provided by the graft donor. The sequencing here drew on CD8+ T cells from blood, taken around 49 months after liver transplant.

The CDR3 is CASSQHLSGAQQETQYF. Here the CDR3 DNA reads TGCGCCAGCAGCCAACACCTTAGCGGGGCCCAACAAGAGACCCAGTACTTC. The chain combines TRBV4-3 with TRBJ2-5; 8 nucleotides match TRBD2. Germline V gene sequence: CDR1 LGHNA, CDR2 YSLEER. V dropped 2 bases and J dropped 2; count of bases not matched to a gene: 10. The CDR3 spans 17 residues.